This T cell receptor beta chain was identified in a study of T cell changes during pregnancy in multiple sclerosis. The repertoire was sequenced with immunoSEQ multiplex PCR; TCRdb's copy has only in-frame clones and lacks some. The sample lists 130,000 or so clones, 93% seen once, with 6% to 7% in the top ten. Trimming at V came to 4 bases and at J to 3 bases, leaving 9 bases not matched to a gene. This CDR3 is built from 16 residues. Germline lookup yields CDR1 LNHDA and CDR2 SQIVND (reference sequence). The gene calls are TRBV19 and TRBJ2-1; TRBD1 matches at 7 bases. The specimen was peripheral blood, collected before pregnancy. This clonotype originated in a female donor with multiple sclerosis, enrolled in a pregnancy study. The chain's CDR3 is CASSTQTGPIYNEQFF. The CDR3 DNA reads TGTGCCAGTAGTACTCAGACAGGGCCTATCTACAATGAGCAGTTCTTC. The full variable domain, rest sourced from reference TRBV19 and TRBJ2-1, is DGGITQSPKYLFRKEGQNVTLSCEQNLNHDAMYWYRQDPGQGLRLIYYSQIVNDFQKGDIAEGYSVSREKKESFPLTVTSAQKNPTAFYLCASSTQTGPIYNEQFFGPGTRLTVL.